The TCR beta chain under discussion was sequenced for a study of blood T cell repertoires in COVID-19. Some clones are missing from TCRdb's copy, which holds only in-frame ones; the method was immunoSEQ multiplex PCR. The table has about 260,000 clones, 75% to 95% seen once. This CDR3 is 12 amino acids long. Per the germline V gene, CDR1 is LNHDA and CDR2 is SQIVND (reference sequence). V lost 5 bases, J lost 6 bases, and 9 bases lay in between. The sequence was collected from a man in his forties who had been exposed to COVID-19. Sequencing was done on a sample of PBMCs or T cells enriched from blood (not recorded which). The genes are TRBV19 and TRBJ2-3, with D perhaps TRBD1 (6 bases). CDR3 amino acids: CASSVGADTQYF. CDR3 coding DNA: TGTGCCAGTAGTGTGGGGGCGGATACGCAGTATTTT. The variable domain in full, completed from reference TRBV19 and TRBJ2-3, reads DGGITQSPKYLFRKEGQNVTLSCEQNLNHDAMYWYRQDPGQGLRLIYYSQIVNDFQKGDIAEGYSVSREKKESFPLTVTSAQKNPTAFYLCASSVGADTQYFGPGTRLTVL.